The sequence of this TCR beta chain was determined in a study of T cells after yellow fever vaccination. Overall study results and limits: Abundant clonotypes from the bulk population could get into FACS-sorted repertoires as contaminants. In post-booster samples, most primary-vaccination clones reappeared (about 95% CD4, approximately 91% CD8). Overlap between CD4 and CD8 compartments was detected for a small share of clonotypes.

One entry per CDR3 protein, called by TCRdb with MiXCR from the 5' RACE reads. The sample holds over 300,000 distinct CDR3 sequences, approximately 4% seen once. This clonotype was seen a handful of times. Its antigen is unknown. Trimming left V 0 bases short and J 2 bases short, with 10 bases between. Germline CDR1 and CDR2: MNHEY and SVGAGI. The CDR3 is 15 amino acids. This chain uses TRBV6-5 with TRBJ1-2; D remains ambiguous. This TCR derives from a man aged 18-30 years who received the YFV17D yellow fever vaccine. The sample consisted of PBMCs, taken 5 days after the yellow fever booster vaccination. The CDR3 here is CASSYSSNGNYGYTF. In DNA, the CDR3 is TGTGCCAGCAGTTACTCGAGTAACGGAAACTATGGCTACACCTTC.